This record covers a single T cell receptor beta chain. Its antigen is undetermined. This entry is derived from a study of shared clonotypes between healthy human individuals. Study background: A donor's plate count was three for CD4 naive and three for CD4 memory; CD8 naive had two and CD8 memory one.

Clones were sequenced by immunoSEQ multiplex PCR, and TCRdb holds only the in-frame ones, with some missing. The sample consists of some 2,400,000 clones, around 95% of them appearing once. Researchers partitioned CD4+ cells into CD45RA+ naive and CD45RA-negative memory subsets. The study's findings and limits: The sampled material consisted only of blood, and tissue repertoires are likely to differ. Naive subsets, compared against memory subsets, generally had larger estimated richness values.

The CDR3 runs 14 residues. With 7 bases removed from V and 2 bases from J, the gap between germline ends came to 12 bases. The germline CDR1 and CDR2 sequences are MNHEY and SMNVEV (reference sequence). The origin of this receptor is a man aged 18 to 29 in good health. Sequenced sample: naive CD4+ T cells sorted from blood. Noted subset: CD45RA+ positively selected. The rearrangement links TRBV27 to TRBJ1-5; D remains unclear. The CDR3: CASITRNGNQPQHF. The CDR3, as DNA: TGTGCCAGCATTACCCGGAATGGCAATCAGCCCCAGCATTTT.